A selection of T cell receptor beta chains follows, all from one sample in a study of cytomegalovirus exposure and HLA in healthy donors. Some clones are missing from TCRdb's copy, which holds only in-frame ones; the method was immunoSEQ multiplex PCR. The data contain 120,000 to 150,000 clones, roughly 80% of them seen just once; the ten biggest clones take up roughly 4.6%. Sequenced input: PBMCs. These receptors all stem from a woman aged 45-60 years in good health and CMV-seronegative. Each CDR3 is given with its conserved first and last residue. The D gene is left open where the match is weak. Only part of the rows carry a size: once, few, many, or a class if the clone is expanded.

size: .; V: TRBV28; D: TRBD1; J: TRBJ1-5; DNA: TGTGCCAGCAGTGGTAGACAGGGTATATTCAATCAGCCCCAGCATTTT; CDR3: CASSGRQGIFNQPQHF
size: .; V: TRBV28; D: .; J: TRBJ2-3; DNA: TGTGCCAGCAGTTTAGTCACAGGGAAAAATACGCAGTATTTT; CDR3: CASSLVTGKNTQYF
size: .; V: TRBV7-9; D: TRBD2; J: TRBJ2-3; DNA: TGTGCCAGCAGCTTAGAATTCGGGGGGGAGTCAGATACGCAGTATTTT; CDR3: CASSLEFGGESDTQYF
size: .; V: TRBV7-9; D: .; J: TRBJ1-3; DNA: TGTGCCAGCAGCTTAGGGGCAAGCTCTGGAAACACCATATATTTT; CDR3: CASSLGASSGNTIYF
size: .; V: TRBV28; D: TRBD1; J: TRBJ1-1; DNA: TGTGCCAGCTTTGGGGACAGGGGGTGGACTGAAGCTTTCTTT; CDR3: CASFGDRGWTEAFF
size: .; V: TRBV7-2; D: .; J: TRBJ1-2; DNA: TGTGCCAGCAGCTCACCCCCGACAGAAACCTATGGCTACACCTTC; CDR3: CASSSPPTETYGYTF
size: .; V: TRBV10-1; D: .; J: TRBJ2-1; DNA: TGCGCCAGCAGTGAGTCGGGGCCGATCAATGAGCAGTTCTTC; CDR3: CASSESGPINEQFF
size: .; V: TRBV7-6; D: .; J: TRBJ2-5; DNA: TGTGCCAGCAGCCCACACCACGGGTCAGAGACCCAGTACTTC; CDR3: CASSPHHGSETQYF
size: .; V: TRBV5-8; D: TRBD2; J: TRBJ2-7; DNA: TGTGCCAGCAGCACCTCTAGCGGGGGCCTTTACGAGCAGTACTTC; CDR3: CASSTSSGGLYEQYF
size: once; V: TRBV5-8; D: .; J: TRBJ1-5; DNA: TGTGCCAGCAGCCTGGGGGGGGTAAGCAATCAGCCCCAGCATTTT; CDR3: CASSLGGVSNQPQHF
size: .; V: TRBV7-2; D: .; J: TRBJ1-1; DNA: TGTGCCAGCGGGTTACAGGGATACACTGAAGCTTTCTTT; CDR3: CASGLQGYTEAFF
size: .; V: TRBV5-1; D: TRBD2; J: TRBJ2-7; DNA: TGCGCCAGCAGCTTACCCGGGACTAGCGGGTACGAGCAGTACTTC; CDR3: CASSLPGTSGYEQYF
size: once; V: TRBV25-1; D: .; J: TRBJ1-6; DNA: TGTGCCAGCAGTGAATTTCGGGGTTCACCCCTCCACTTT; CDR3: CASSEFRGSPLHF
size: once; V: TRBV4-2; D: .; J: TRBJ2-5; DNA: TGTGCCAGCAGCCAAGATAGGTTCGGACAGCAAGAGACCCAGTACTTC; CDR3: CASSQDRFGQQETQYF
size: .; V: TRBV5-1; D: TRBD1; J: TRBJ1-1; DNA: TGCGCCAGCAGCCGGCTGGACAGGGGCGACACTGAAGCTTTCTTT; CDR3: CASSRLDRGDTEAFF
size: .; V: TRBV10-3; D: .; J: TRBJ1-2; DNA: TGTGCCATCAGTGAGCAGGTCCTTGGGGGCTACACCTTC; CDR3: CAISEQVLGGYTF
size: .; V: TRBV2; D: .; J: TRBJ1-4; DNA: TGTGCCAGCAGTGTAATAATAGAGGGAAAACTGTTTTTT; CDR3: CASSVIIEGKLFF
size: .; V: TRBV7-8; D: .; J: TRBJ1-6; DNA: TGTGCCAGCAGCGTGCGACAGGCCTCCTATAATTCACCCCTCCACTTT; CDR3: CASSVRQASYNSPLHF
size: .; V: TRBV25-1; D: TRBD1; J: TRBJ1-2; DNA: TGTGCCAGCAGTGCCTCAACAGGGGTTGTGGGCTACACCTTC; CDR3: CASSASTGVVGYTF
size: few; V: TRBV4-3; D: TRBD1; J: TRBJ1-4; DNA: TGCGCCAGCAGCCAATACGGGGACAGGGGAGGTGAAAAACTGTTTTTT; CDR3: CASSQYGDRGGEKLFF
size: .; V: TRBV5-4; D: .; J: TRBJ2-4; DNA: TGTGCCAGCAGCTTGGGCGGCGGTCTGGCCAAAAACATTCAGTACTTC; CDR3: CASSLGGGLAKNIQYF
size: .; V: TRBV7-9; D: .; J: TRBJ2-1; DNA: TGTGCCAGCAGCTTAGTTGCGGGCCCAAATGAGCAGTTCTTC; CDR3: CASSLVAGPNEQFF
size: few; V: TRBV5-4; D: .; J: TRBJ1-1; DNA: TGTGCCAGCAGCTTGGACGGGGTGAACACTGAAGCTTTCTTT; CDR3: CASSLDGVNTEAFF
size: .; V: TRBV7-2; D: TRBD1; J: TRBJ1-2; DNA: TGTGCCAGCAGCTTAGCCACAGGGGACTATGGCTACACCTTC; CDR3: CASSLATGDYGYTF
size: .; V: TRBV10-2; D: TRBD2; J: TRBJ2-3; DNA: TGCGCCAGCAGTGAGTCCCTGACTAGCGGGGGGTCGGATACGCAGTATTTT; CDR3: CASSESLTSGGSDTQYF
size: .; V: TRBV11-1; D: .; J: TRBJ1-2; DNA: TGTGCCAGCAGCCAGGGTATGGGCTATGGCTACACCTTC; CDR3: CASSQGMGYGYTF
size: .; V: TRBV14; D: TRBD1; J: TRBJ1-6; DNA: TGTGCCAGCAGCCCCCTCCAGGGGGTCGGGGCCCTCCACTTT; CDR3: CASSPLQGVGALHF
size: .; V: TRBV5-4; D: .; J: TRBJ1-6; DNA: TGTGCCAGCAGCCCCACCCGGGGTGGTTCACCCCTCCACTTT; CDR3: CASSPTRGGSPLHF
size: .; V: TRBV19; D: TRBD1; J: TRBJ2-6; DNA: TGTGCCACTCGAATAACAGGGACAGGGGTTGCCAACGTCCTGACTTTC; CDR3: CATRITGTGVANVLTF